This T cell receptor (beta chain) was obtained from a study of regulatory T cells in long-lasting Graves disease. This clonotype showed up just a few times. This CDR3 comprises 14 residues. V dropped 1 base and J dropped 5 bases, with 11 bases sitting between them. Germline V gives CDR1 SGHTA, CDR2 FQGTGA. According to the study, TCR beta libraries were built with iRepertoire HTBI primers and CDR3-region Arm-PCR. Using its own MiXCR run on the multiplex PCR reads, TCRdb lists one record per CDR3 protein. In the table there are 450,000 or so distinct CDR3 sequences, 22% of which are singletons. Time point of the sample: persistent/refractory GD, antithyroid drugs over 5 years with positive TRAb. Researchers made the TCR library from RNA that was extracted from PBMCs.

This TCR was recovered from a female donor with Graves disease. This sample comprised peripheral blood mononuclear cells (PBMCs), obtained when the disease was refractory, from a patient treated with antithyroid drugs. This chain connects TRBV7-3 to TRBJ2-5, with D perhaps matching TRBD2 (5 bases). CDR3 region: CASSLNPGMETQYF. The CDR3 DNA reads TGTGCCAGCAGCTTAAATCCGGGGATGGAGACCCAGTACTTC.